These 2 T cell receptor beta chains originate from one sample sequenced in a study of blood T cell repertoires in COVID-19. Data came from immunoSEQ multiplex PCR; TCRdb stores just in-frame clones and leaves some out. This table has under 200,000 clones, around nine tenths appearing once. Material for sequencing was peripheral blood. These receptor sequences come from a man in his sixties or seventies with acute or convalescent COVID-19.

V and J are TRBV7-9 and TRBJ1-1; D not certain. CDR1 and CDR2 (germline): SEHNR, FQNEAQ (reference sequence). There are 13 residues in the CDR3. V dropped 5 bases and J dropped 1 base, with 8 bases sitting between them. CDR3 nucleotides: TGTGCCAGCAGCCGTACAGCGAACACTGAAGCTTTCTTT. Translated: CASSRTANTEAFF. The full variable domain, with the rest looked up from reference TRBV7-9 and TRBJ1-1, is DTGVSQNPRHKITKRGQNVTFRCDPISEHNRLYWYRQTLGQGPEFLTYFQNEAQLEKSRLLSDRFSAERPKGSFSTLEIQRTEQGDSAMYLCASSRTANTEAFFGQGTRLTVV.

This clone has a handful of counts. The rearrangement joins TRBV2 to TRBJ1-3; TRBD1 is a possible D gene (5 bases). CDR1 is SNHLY, CDR2 FYNNEI, per germline. This CDR3 region has 15 residues. Trimming removed 6 bases at V and 3 bases at J, with 15 bases between. CDR3 protein: CASSLLRGGGNTIYF. The DNA for the CDR3 is TGTGCCAGCAGCCTACTGAGGGGAGGTGGAAACACCATATATTTT. Drawing the rest from reference TRBV2 and TRBJ1-3, the complete variable domain is EPEVTQTPSHQVTQMGQEVILRCVPISNHLYFYWYRQILGQKVEFLVSFYNNEISEKSEIFDDQFSVERPDGSNFTLKIRSTKLEDSAMYFCASSLLRGGGNTIYFGEGSWLTVV.